This TCR beta chain was sequenced during a study of early T cells in non-severe SARS-CoV-2 infection (dated by TCRdb to the early 2020s). The study in broad terms: Because TCR sequencing relied on bulk RNA taken from unsorted whole blood, pairing of alpha and beta chains was not possible. On the study overall, not on this receptor specifically: Matching against VDJdb was skewed toward anti-spike CD8 responses, likely underestimated virus-specific expansions, and missed private and CD4 specificities.

Library preparation employed 5' RACE. The sequencer listed for this sample is NextSeq 500. Unique molecular identifiers were attached to individual cDNA molecules in the TCR library protocol so that sequencing error and PCR bias could be corrected. Sequencing covered both TCR alpha and beta chains, and within each sample the abundances of alpha and beta sequences were tightly co-correlated. The study's processing was this. Decombinator V4 was used to annotate the V gene, J gene and CDR3 of the TCR sequences. Expanded TCRs were defined as changing significantly between any two time points under a Poisson model with p below 0.0001. TCR abundances were normalised to the total number of TCRs sequenced per sample and were expressed as counts per million. VDJdb, accessed 1 November 2021, was searched for CMV, EBV and SARS-CoV-2 annotated TCRs, with TCRs annotated for multiple antigens excluded. TCRdb redid the processing of the public reads, applying fastp at Q25 and MiXCR, and retained in-frame beta chains. Records with the same CDR3 protein are collapsed into one entry carrying the most frequent genes and DNA. Clone size and V and J calls follow TCRdb, not the original study. The sample table holds roughly 24,000 distinct CDR3 sequences, of which roughly 4.7% were seen once. The top ten clones comprise roughly 4.3% of the sample.

This was a case-control study nested in a cohort of healthcare workers in London, UK, who had nasopharyngeal swab PCR tests and blood samples taken every week. Healthcare workers were recruited during the week of the UK lockdown, between 23 and 31 March 2020, and followed weekly for up to roughly 16 weeks. Of note for this clonotype: Its antigen is not yet known. No base quality values were provided; no much bigger clone lies one nucleotide off.

Sample: whole blood. The clonotype comes from an adult who was a healthcare worker with PCR-confirmed SARS-CoV-2 infection or an uninfected control (not recorded which).

The DNA sequence follows: TGTGCCAGTAGTCCCCTGCGCTCTGGAAACACCATATATTTT. This is translated as CASSPLRSGNTIYF. The rearrangement joined TRBV19 to TRBJ1-3; the D gene remains uncertain. The CDR3 sequence holds 14 residues, the cysteine and phenylalanine included. Only CDR3 DNA remains: 42 bases, in frame from the first base. Looking up the germline V gene (reference sequence) yields CDR1 LNHDA and CDR2 SQIVND. Relative to germline, V is 5 bases shorter and J is 0 bases shorter, with 8 bases between their ends.